This T cell receptor beta chain is drawn from a study of T cell repertoires in cytomegalovirus infection (dated 2019 in TCRdb). Looking at the study overall: The peptide stimulations were aimed at well-studied HLA-B-restricted epitopes as well as recently identified HLA-C-restricted CMV epitopes, whose presentation resists viral immunomodulation. The HLA type of each donor mattered for the analysis, because public TCR beta signatures pointed to carriage of CMV infection along with the matching HLA type.

This clonotype was picked up one time. No antigen is known for it. Base quality data are lacking; no much larger clone is found one base away. Support from one read is weak. CDR1 is given as PRHDT and CDR2 as FYEKMQ, both from the germline V gene (reference sequence). The CDR3 goes from the cysteine to the phenylalanine over 20 residues. The kept DNA is CDR3 alone, 60 bases in frame from the first base. A distance of 21 bases separates the germline ends of V and J, which lose 0 bases and 0 bases respectively. The data were produced on an Illumina HiSeq 1500. Clones were called with MiXCR by TCRdb after fastp trimmed the public reads at Q25, and only in-frame beta chains were retained. Here each entry gathers all rows of one CDR3 protein and keeps the most common genes and DNA. This sample has 900,000 to 950,000 distinct CDR3 sequences in its table, and around 32% of those were observed once. More than 12% of the sample is held by the ten biggest clonotypes.

The treatment or condition label for this specimen denotes: in vitro stimulation with specific CMV peptide epitopes to enrich CMV-specific T cells. Summary of the overall study and its limitations: Carriers of CMV infection plus the relevant HLA type were discriminated by the cumulative frequency of public TCR beta family members in the study cohort and in an independent approximately 340-donor cohort. In the ex vivo response, HLA-C-restricted CMV-specific TCR beta clonotypes were dominant, and in two of eight donors the single most frequent clonotype came from this HLA-C-restricted group.

This receptor was taken from a human donor in good health (CMV status not recorded). Some clones in this sample may be carry-over from other donors' samples. The sequence is built from TRBV13 and TRBJ1-3; matching of 5 bases hints at TRBD1 as the D gene. The specimen comprised cultured CD8+ T cells from PBMCs, sampled from culture after CMV antigen stimulation. The bases read TGTGCCAGCAGCTTAGGCCCCGGGGGGACCCCGGGAAACTCTGGAAACACCATATATTTT. This sequence encodes CASSLGPGGTPGNSGNTIYF.